Below, one T cell receptor beta chain is given with its context. TCRdb ran MiXCR on the RT-PCR reads and lists one entry per CDR3 protein. The sample holds 500,000 to 650,000 distinct CDR3 sequences, approximately 7.7% seen once. This entry is derived from a study of response to subunit inactivated influenza vaccine. V shed 0 bases and J shed 8 bases, with 11 bases lying between them. This CDR3 has 13 residues. Germline V gene data show CDR1 as DFQATT and CDR2 as SNEGSKA (reference sequence). This clonotype originated in a man aged 45-69 years who received an inactivated influenza vaccine. This chain joins TRBV20-1 and TRBJ2-1; D gene unclear. Sequencing used PBMCs from blood, obtained approximately 25 months after vaccination. CDR3 sequence (DNA): TGCAGTGCTAGAGATAACCCGCTCGATGAGCAGTTCTTC. Protein: CSARDNPLDEQFF.